This T cell receptor beta chain is from a study of technical replicates of blood from a few donors (dated by TCRdb to between 2016 and 2019). In regard to this clone: The target of this receptor is not known. One base away there is no much larger clone; base qualities are not given.

Libraries came from the immunoSEQ multiplex PCR assay. TCRdb carries this immuneACCESS record with in-frame sequences only. Its versions omit some clonotypes, under half of them owing to an unresolved V gene in the studies checked, with the rest unexplained. The table for this sample lists roughly 73,000 clones; 93% of them were counted only once. The ten largest clones capture about 0.26% of the sample. The TCR sequence derives from a human donor in good health. The sequencing input was T cells isolated from PBMCs.

The base sequence is TGTGCCAGCAGTTTAGTAGCGGGATCCTACGAGCAGTACTTC. This sequence encodes CASSLVAGSYEQYF. The chain employs TRBV27 and TRBJ2-7, with 8 junctional bases fitting TRBD2. Sequences MNHEY (CDR1) and SMNVEV (CDR2) are obtained from the germline V gene (reference sequence). The CDR3 runs 14 amino acids, cysteine and phenylalanine included. Only the CDR3 region is kept as DNA, spanning 42 bases read in frame from base 1. V loses 2 bases at its end and J loses 1 base; junction bases beyond the gene matches: 1.